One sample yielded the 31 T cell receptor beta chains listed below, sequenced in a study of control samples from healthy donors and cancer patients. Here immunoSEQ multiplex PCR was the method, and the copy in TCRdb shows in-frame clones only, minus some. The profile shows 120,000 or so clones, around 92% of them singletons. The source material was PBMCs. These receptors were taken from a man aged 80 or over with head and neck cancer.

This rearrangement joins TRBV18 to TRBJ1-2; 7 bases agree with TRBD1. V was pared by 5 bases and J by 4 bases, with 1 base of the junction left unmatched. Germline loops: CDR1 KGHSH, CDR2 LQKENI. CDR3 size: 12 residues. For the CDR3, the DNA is TGTGCCAGCTCAGACAGGGCCTATGGCTACACCTTC. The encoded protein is CASSDRAYGYTF.

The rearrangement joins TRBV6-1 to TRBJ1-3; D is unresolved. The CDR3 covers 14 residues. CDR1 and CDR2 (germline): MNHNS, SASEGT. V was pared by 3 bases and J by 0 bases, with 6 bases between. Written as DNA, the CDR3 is TGTGCCAGCAGTGACCATAGCTCTGGAAACACCATATATTTT. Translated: CASSDHSSGNTIYF.

CDR3 amino acids: CASNSAPPSNQPQHF. The CDR3 coding sequence is TGTGCCAGTAATTCTGCCCCACCTAGCAATCAGCCCCAGCATTTT. The chain uses TRBV19 and TRBJ1-5; D gene uncertain. The CDR3 is made up of 15 amino acids. Per the germline V gene, CDR1 is LNHDA and CDR2 is SQIVND (reference sequence). Trimming took 7 bases from V and 0 from J, leaving 13 bases between them. The entire variable domain, with the rest obtained from reference TRBV19 and TRBJ1-5, is as follows: DGGITQSPKYLFRKEGQNVTLSCEQNLNHDAMYWYRQDPGQGLRLIYYSQIVNDFQKGDIAEGYSVSREKKESFPLTVTSAQKNPTAFYLCASNSAPPSNQPQHFGDGTRLSIL.

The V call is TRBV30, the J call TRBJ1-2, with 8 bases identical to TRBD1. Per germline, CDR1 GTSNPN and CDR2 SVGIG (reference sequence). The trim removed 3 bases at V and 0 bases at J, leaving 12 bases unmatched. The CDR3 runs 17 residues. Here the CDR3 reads CAWRAPGQDPSNYGYTF. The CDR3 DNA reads TGTGCCTGGAGGGCCCCGGGACAGGACCCTTCTAACTATGGCTACACCTTC.

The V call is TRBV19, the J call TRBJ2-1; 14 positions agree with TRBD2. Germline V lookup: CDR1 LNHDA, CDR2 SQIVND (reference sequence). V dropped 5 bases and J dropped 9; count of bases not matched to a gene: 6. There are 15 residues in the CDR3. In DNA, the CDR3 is TGTGCCAGTAGTGCGACTAGCGGGGGGGCGACTGAGCAGTTCTTC. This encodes CASSATSGGATEQFF.

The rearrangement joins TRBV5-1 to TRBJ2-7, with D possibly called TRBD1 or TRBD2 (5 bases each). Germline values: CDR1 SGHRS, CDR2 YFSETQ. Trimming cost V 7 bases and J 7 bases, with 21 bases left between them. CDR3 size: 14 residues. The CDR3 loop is CASGGHGREGEQYF. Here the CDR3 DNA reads TGCGCCAGCGGAGGACACGGAAGGGAAGGGGAGCAGTACTTC.

The CDR3, as DNA: TGTGCCAGCAGTGAACAAGCCATCGGGGAGCTGTTTTTT. Amino acids: CASSEQAIGELFF. V is TRBV6-4 and J is TRBJ2-2; no clear D. The V gene lost 3 bases and the J gene lost 7 bases, with 9 bases spanning the gap. Germline assignment: CDR1 MRHNA and CDR2 SNTAGT. The CDR3 runs to 13 residues.

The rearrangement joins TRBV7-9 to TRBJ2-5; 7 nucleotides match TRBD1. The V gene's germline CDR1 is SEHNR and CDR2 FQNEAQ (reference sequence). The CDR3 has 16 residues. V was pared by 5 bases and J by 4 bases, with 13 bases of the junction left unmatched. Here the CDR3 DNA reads TGTGCCAGCAGCCCGCCCAAGACGACAGGGAGAGAGACCCAGTACTTC. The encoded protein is CASSPPKTTGRETQYF.

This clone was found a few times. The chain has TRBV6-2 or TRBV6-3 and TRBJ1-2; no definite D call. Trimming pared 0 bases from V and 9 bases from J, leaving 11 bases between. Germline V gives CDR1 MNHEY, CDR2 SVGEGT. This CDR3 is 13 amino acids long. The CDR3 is CASSYSNSGRYTF. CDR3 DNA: TGTGCCAGCAGTTACTCGAATTCAGGCCGCTACACCTTC.

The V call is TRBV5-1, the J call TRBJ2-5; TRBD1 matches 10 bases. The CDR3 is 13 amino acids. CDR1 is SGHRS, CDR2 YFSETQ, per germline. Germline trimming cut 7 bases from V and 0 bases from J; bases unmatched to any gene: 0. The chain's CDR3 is CASGTGDQETQYF. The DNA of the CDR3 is TGCGCCAGCGGGACAGGGGACCAAGAGACCCAGTACTTC.

The CDR3 spells CAISEGASNYGYTF. The CDR3 DNA reads TGTGCCATCAGTGAAGGGGCTTCTAACTATGGCTACACCTTC. The chain is built from TRBV10-3 and TRBJ1-2, with D possibly being TRBD1 (5 bases). Germline V CDR1 and CDR2: ENHRY, SYGVKD. The V and J ends lost 3 bases and 0 bases respectively, with 8 bases between them. The CDR3 runs 14 residues.

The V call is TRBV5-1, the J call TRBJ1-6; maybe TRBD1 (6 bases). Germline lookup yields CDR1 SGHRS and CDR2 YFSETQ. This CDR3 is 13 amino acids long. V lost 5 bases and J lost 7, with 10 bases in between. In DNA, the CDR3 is TGCGCCAGCAGATTTGGGGGCAATTCACCCCTCCACTTT. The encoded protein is CASRFGGNSPLHF.

CDR3 nucleotides: TGTGCCAGCCGTAGTATGGGAGTCGGGGAGACCCAGTACTTC. Amino acid sequence: CASRSMGVGETQYF. V usage is TRBV19 and J usage is TRBJ2-5; the D gene is possibly TRBD2 (5 bases). This CDR3 has 14 residues. The V gene lost 9 bases and the J gene lost 5 bases, with 19 bases spanning the gap. CDR1 is LNHDA and CDR2 is SQIVND in the germline V gene (reference sequence).

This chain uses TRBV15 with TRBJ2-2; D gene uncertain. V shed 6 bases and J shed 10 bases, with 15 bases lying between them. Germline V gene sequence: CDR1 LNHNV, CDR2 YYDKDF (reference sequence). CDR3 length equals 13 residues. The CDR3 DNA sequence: TGTGCCACCAGTCTCGAACTACCAACGGAGCTGTTTTTT. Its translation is CATSLELPTELFF.

Here the CDR3 reads CASSEDTGWRAEAFF. The CDR3 nucleotides are TGTGCCAGCAGTGAAGATACGGGCTGGAGGGCTGAAGCTTTCTTT. The chain links TRBV6-1 to TRBJ1-1; D is undetermined. V was pared by 1 base and J by 6 bases, with 15 bases between. This CDR3 is 15 amino acids long. Germline CDR1 and CDR2: MNHNS and SASEGT.

The CDR3 DNA reads TGTGCCAGCTGGGACAGGGCGGGGGGCACCATATATTTT. Protein product: CASWDRAGGTIYF. V is TRBV12-3 or TRBV12-4 and J is TRBJ1-3, with 9 bases that match TRBD1. Germline trimming cut 8 bases from V and 9 bases from J; bases unmatched to any gene: 8. This CDR3 has 13 residues.

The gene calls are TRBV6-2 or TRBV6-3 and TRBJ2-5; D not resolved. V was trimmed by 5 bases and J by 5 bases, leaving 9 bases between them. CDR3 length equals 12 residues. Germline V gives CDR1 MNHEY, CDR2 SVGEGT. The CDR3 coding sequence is TGTGCCAGCAGTCCCCGGTACGAGACCCAGTACTTC. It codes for CASSPRYETQYF.

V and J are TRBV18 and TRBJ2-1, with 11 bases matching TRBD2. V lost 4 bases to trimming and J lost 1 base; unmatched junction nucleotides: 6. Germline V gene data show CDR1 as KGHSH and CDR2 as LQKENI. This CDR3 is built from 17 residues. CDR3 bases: TGTGCCAGCTCACGAATAGCGGGAGGGCTATCCTACAATGAGCAGTTCTTC. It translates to CASSRIAGGLSYNEQFF.

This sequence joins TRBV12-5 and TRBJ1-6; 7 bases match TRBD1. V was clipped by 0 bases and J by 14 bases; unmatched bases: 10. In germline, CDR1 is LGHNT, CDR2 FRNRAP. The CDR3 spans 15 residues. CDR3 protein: CASGLVQGPESTLHF. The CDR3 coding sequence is TGTGCTAGTGGTTTGGTACAGGGGCCCGAATCCACCCTCCACTTT.

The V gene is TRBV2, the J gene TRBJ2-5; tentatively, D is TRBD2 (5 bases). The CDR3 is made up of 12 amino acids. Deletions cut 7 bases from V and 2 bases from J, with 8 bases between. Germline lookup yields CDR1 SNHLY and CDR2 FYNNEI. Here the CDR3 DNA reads TGTGCCAGCAAAGGGAGACAAGAGACCCAGTACTTC. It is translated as CASKGRQETQYF.

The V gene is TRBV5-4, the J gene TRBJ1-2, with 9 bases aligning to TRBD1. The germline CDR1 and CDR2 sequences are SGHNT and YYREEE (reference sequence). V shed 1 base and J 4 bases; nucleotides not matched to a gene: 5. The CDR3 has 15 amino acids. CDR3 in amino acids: CASSLFTGGTYGYTF. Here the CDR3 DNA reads TGTGCCAGCAGCTTGTTTACAGGGGGCACCTATGGCTACACCTTC.

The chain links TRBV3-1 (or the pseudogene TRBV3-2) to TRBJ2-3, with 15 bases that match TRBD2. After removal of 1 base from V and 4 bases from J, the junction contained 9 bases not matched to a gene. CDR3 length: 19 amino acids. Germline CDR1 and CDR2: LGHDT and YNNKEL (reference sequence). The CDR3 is CASSQGTSGRASRADTQYF. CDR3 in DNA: TGTGCCAGCAGCCAAGGGACTAGCGGGAGGGCCAGCCGGGCAGATACGCAGTATTTT.

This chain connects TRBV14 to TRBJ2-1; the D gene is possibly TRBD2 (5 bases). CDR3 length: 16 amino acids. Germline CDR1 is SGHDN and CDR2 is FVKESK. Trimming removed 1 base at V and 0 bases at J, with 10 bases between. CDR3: CASSQARASSYNEQFF. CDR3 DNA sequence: TGTGCCAGCAGCCAAGCGCGGGCGAGCTCCTACAATGAGCAGTTCTTC.

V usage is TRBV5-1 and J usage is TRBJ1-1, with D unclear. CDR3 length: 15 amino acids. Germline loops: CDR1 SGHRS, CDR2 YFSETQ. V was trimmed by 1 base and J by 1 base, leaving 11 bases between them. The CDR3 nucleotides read TGCGCCAGCAGCTTGACTCATCCGGGGAACACTGAAGCTTTCTTT. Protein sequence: CASSLTHPGNTEAFF.

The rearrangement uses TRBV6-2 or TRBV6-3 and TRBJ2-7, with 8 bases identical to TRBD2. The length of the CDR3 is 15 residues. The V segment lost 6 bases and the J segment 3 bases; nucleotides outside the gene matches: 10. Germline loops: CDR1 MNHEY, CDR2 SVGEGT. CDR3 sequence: CASSESGSGVYEQYF. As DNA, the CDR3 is TGTGCCAGCAGCGAGAGCGGGAGTGGGGTCTACGAGCAGTACTTC.

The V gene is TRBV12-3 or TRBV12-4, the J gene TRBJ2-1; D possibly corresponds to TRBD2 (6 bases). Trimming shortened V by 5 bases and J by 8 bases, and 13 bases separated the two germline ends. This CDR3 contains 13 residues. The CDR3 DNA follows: TGTGCCAGCAGTCCACCGGGAGAGGATGAGCAGTTCTTC. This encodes CASSPPGEDEQFF.

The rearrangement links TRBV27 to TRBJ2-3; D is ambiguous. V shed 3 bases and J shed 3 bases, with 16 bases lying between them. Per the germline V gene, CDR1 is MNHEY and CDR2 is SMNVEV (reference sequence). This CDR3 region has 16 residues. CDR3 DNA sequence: TGTGCCAGCAGTTTGCGACCAATCCCCGAGACAGATACGCAGTATTTT. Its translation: CASSLRPIPETDTQYF.

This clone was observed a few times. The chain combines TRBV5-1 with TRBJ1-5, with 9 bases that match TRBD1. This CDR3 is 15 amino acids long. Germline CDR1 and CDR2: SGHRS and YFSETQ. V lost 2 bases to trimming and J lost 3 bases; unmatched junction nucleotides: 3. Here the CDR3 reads CASSLQGADNQPQHF. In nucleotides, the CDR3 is TGCGCCAGCAGCTTACAGGGGGCGGACAATCAGCCCCAGCATTTT.

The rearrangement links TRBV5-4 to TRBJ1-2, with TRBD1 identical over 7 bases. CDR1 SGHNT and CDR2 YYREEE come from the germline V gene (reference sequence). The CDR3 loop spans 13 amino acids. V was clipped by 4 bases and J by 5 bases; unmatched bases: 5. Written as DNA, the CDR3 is TGTGCCAGCAGCCGACAGGGCGGTTATGGCTACACCTTC. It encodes CASSRQGGYGYTF.

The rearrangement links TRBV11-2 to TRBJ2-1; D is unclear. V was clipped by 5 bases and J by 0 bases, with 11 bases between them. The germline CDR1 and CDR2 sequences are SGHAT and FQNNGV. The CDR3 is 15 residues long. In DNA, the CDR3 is TGTGCCAGCAGCCATAGTAGGAGCTCCTACAATGAGCAGTTCTTC. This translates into CASSHSRSSYNEQFF. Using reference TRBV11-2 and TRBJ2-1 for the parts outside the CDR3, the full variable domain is EAGVAQSPRYKIIEKRQSVAFWCNPISGHATLYWYQQILGQGPKLLIQFQNNGVVDDSQLPKDRFSAERLKGVDSTLKIQPAKLEDSAVYLCASSHSRSSYNEQFFGPGTRLTVL.

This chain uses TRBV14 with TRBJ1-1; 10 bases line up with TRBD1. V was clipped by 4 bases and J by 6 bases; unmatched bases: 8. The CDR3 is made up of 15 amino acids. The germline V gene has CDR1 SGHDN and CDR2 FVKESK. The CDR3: CASSLRTGGLSEAFF. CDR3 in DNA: TGTGCCAGCAGCCTCCGGACAGGGGGACTTTCTGAAGCTTTCTTT. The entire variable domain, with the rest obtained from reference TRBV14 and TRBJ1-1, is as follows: EAGVTQFPSHSVIEKGQTVTLRCDPISGHDNLYWYRRVMGKEIKFLLHFVKESKQDESGMPNNRFLAERTGGTYSTLKVQPAELEDSGVYFCASSLRTGGLSEAFFGQGTRLTVV.